This TCR beta chain was captured by sequencing in a study of blood T cell repertoires in COVID-19. TCRdb's table, derived via immunoSEQ multiplex PCR, lists solely in-frame clones and lacks some. The repertoire has around 220,000 clones, 90% of them found once; the top ten carry about 15%. This clone has only one observation. In germline, CDR1 is LNHDA, CDR2 SQIVND (reference sequence). Trimming took 3 bases from V and 1 from J; bases not matched to a gene: 6. The length of the CDR3 is 16 residues. Source material: PBMCs or T cells enriched from blood (not recorded which). The source is a man under 40 who had been exposed to COVID-19. The chain combines TRBV19 with TRBJ1-1; 9 nucleotides agree with TRBD1. The CDR3 coding sequence is TGTGCCAGTAGTATCCGGGACAGGGTGCGGAACACTGAAGCTTTCTTT. It encodes CASSIRDRVRNTEAFF. The full variable domain, with the rest looked up from reference TRBV19 and TRBJ1-1, is DGGITQSPKYLFRKEGQNVTLSCEQNLNHDAMYWYRQDPGQGLRLIYYSQIVNDFQKGDIAEGYSVSREKKESFPLTVTSAQKNPTAFYLCASSIRDRVRNTEAFFGQGTRLTVV.